The 29 T cell receptor beta chains given below trace back to one sample, sequenced in a study of blood T cell repertoires in COVID-19. The repertoire was sequenced with immunoSEQ multiplex PCR; TCRdb's copy has only in-frame clones and lacks some. The profile shows 250,000 to 350,000 clones, roughly 90% of them singletons. The material sequenced was peripheral blood. The source of these receptors is a woman aged 55-70 years with acute or convalescent COVID-19.

This clone appeared once. The chain uses TRBV19 and TRBJ1-5; D may be TRBD1 (6 bases). Trimming removed 5 bases from V and 4 bases from J, with 12 bases in between. The CDR3 contains 14 residues. Germline loops: CDR1 LNHDA, CDR2 SQIVND (reference sequence). The CDR3 DNA reads TGTGCCAGTAGTTTACAGGGCCAAAATCAGCCCCAGCATTTT. Its protein product is CASSLQGQNQPQHF.

This sequence joins TRBV28 and TRBJ1-6; D remains ambiguous. This CDR3 region has 17 residues. Germline V CDR1 and CDR2: MDHEN, SYDVKM. Trimming cost V 6 bases and J 9 bases, with 24 bases left between them. The CDR3 DNA reads TGTGCCAGCAGGCCACCGGGGTTCCTAGAAGATAGTTCACCCCTCCACTTT. Protein product: CASRPPGFLEDSSPLHF.

V usage is TRBV7-2 and J usage is TRBJ1-3; TRBD1 aligns across 7 bases. The CDR3 runs 14 residues. The junction had 4 bases not matched to a gene; V was cut back by 4 bases and J by 4 bases. Germline V lookup: CDR1 SGHTA, CDR2 FQGNSA. CDR3 in DNA: TGTGCCAGCAGCTCCTCGACAGGGGGAAACACCATATATTTT. It codes for CASSSSTGGNTIYF.

The J gene is TRBJ1-2, the V gene TRBV29-1; D possibly corresponds to TRBD1 (5 bases). Trimming took off 7 bases at V and 0 bases at J, with 9 bases between the two ends. CDR3 length: 12 residues. Germline-derived CDR1 and CDR2 are SQVTM and ANQGSEA. DNA of the CDR3: TGCAGCGGATCGACAGCTAACTATGGCTACACCTTC. This sequence encodes CSGSTANYGYTF.

The chain combines TRBV5-6 with TRBJ2-7, with TRBD2 as a possible D gene (6 bases). V was shortened by 0 bases and J by 7 bases, with 11 bases between the two germline ends. This CDR3 spans 13 amino acids. Germline V gene lookup returns CDR1 SGHDT and CDR2 YYEEEE. CDR3 in amino acids: CASSLVSGQEQYF. The DNA for the CDR3 is TGTGCCAGCAGCTTGGTTAGCGGCCAAGAGCAGTACTTC.

The chain joins TRBV9 to TRBJ2-2; D not resolved. The CDR3 runs 15 residues. Germline V gene data show CDR1 as SGDLS and CDR2 as YYNGEE. V dropped 1 base and J dropped 1 base, with 8 bases sitting between them. CDR3 residues: CASSVSPGNTGELFF. The DNA of the CDR3 is TGTGCCAGCAGCGTATCTCCGGGGAACACCGGGGAGCTGTTTTTT.

This chain joins TRBV6-2 or TRBV6-3 and TRBJ1-2, with TRBD1 identical over 9 bases. CDR1 is MNHEY and CDR2 is SVGEGT in the germline V gene. V trimming: 6 bases; J trimming: 4 bases; junction bases outside the gene matches: 9. This CDR3 contains 15 residues. CDR3: CASSPGTGFLYGYTF. The CDR3 coding sequence is TGTGCCAGCAGCCCCGGGACAGGGTTCCTCTATGGCTACACCTTC.

The chain is built from TRBV5-4 and TRBJ2-3; possible D gene TRBD2, 7 bases. This CDR3 has 16 residues. Germline CDR1 SGHNT, CDR2 YYREEE (reference sequence). Trimming removed 0 bases from V and 2 bases from J, with 13 bases in between. The CDR3 region has the DNA TGTGCCAGCAGCTTGGCCGGGCGGGGGCACACAGATACGCAGTATTTT. Its translation: CASSLAGRGHTDTQYF.

The chain couples TRBV4-3 to TRBJ2-5; 8 positions match TRBD2. V was pared by 2 bases and J by 1 base, with 3 bases of the junction left unmatched. The CDR3 consists of 15 residues. Germline-derived CDR1 and CDR2 are LGHNA and YSLEER. The CDR3 here is CASSQIRGGQETQYF. CDR3 nucleotide sequence: TGCGCCAGCAGCCAAATACGGGGGGGCCAAGAGACCCAGTACTTC.

In this sample, this clone turned up once. The chain joins TRBV9 to TRBJ2-1; D might be TRBD1 (6 bases). Germline loops: CDR1 SGDLS, CDR2 YYNGEE. There are 12 residues in the CDR3. The V end lost 3 bases, the J end lost 9 bases, and 10 bases lay between the germline ends. This CDR3 is CASSATGGEQFF. CDR3 DNA: TGTGCCAGCAGCGCGACAGGTGGTGAGCAGTTCTTC.

The chain recombines TRBV28 with TRBJ1-2, with 12 bases that match TRBD1. CDR3 length: 13 residues. V shed 4 bases and J 8 bases; nucleotides not matched to a gene: 2. Per germline, CDR1 MDHEN and CDR2 SYDVKM. CDR3 coding DNA: TGTGCCAGCAGTTCGGGACAGGGGGCCGGCTACACCTTC. It specifies CASSSGQGAGYTF.

V gene TRBV7-9 combines with J gene TRBJ1-4; TRBD1 aligns across 8 bases. V dropped 4 bases and J dropped 7; count of bases not matched to a gene: 5. Looked up from germline, CDR1 is SEHNR and CDR2 is FQNEAQ (reference sequence). The CDR3 loop spans 14 amino acids. DNA for the CDR3: TGTGCCAGCAGCTCGGACAGGGCGCCTGAAAAACTGTTTTTT. As protein: CASSSDRAPEKLFF. The full variable domain, with the rest looked up from reference TRBV7-9 and TRBJ1-4, is DTGVSQNPRHKITKRGQNVTFRCDPISEHNRLYWYRQTLGQGPEFLTYFQNEAQLEKSRLLSDRFSAERPKGSFSTLEIQRTEQGDSAMYLCASSSDRAPEKLFFGSGTQLSVL.

The gene calls are TRBV27 and TRBJ2-1, with 9 bases matching TRBD1. Germline assignment: CDR1 MNHEY and CDR2 SMNVEV (reference sequence). V trimming: 6 bases; J trimming: 10 bases; junction bases outside the gene matches: 10. The CDR3 consists of 14 residues. CDR3 DNA: TGTGCCAGCAGCGAGGGGACAGGGCGAAGGGAGCAGTTCTTC. As protein: CASSEGTGRREQFF.

The chain couples TRBV7-9 to TRBJ1-5; D remains ambiguous. This CDR3 spans 17 amino acids. CDR1 is SEHNR, CDR2 FQNEAQ, per germline (reference sequence). V dropped 8 bases and J dropped 5 bases, with 25 bases sitting between them. The DNA of the CDR3 is TGTGCCAGCGGTCTTTCAAATGGCCTAGGGAGGGATCAGCCCCAGCATTTT. Translating gives CASGLSNGLGRDQPQHF.

V gene TRBV6-5 combines with J gene TRBJ2-5; D is possibly TRBD1 (5 bases). There are 14 residues in the CDR3. V was pared by 6 bases and J by 0 bases, with 11 bases between. The germline gives CDR1 MNHEY, CDR2 SVGAGI. Here the CDR3 reads CASRDRSYQETQYF. In DNA, the CDR3 is TGTGCCAGCAGAGACAGATCTTACCAAGAGACCCAGTACTTC.

J is TRBJ2-3 and V is TRBV27, with D perhaps TRBD2 (6 bases). The length of the CDR3 is 15 residues. Trimming shortened V by 3 bases and J by 2 bases, and 12 bases separated the two germline ends. Per germline, CDR1 MNHEY and CDR2 SMNVEV (reference sequence). The CDR3 loop is CASSFLATHTDTQYF. CDR3 bases: TGTGCCAGCAGTTTCCTAGCGACTCACACAGATACGCAGTATTTT.

About this clone itself: One end of the junction fails to match germline, which may point to a read error. The chain recombines TRBV4-3 with TRBJ2-1; D is unclear. The V gene's germline CDR1 is LGHNA and CDR2 YSLEER. CDR3 size: 12 residues. CDR3 coding DNA: TGCGCCAGCAGCCAAGATTTAGGCCAGCAGGTCTTC. This codes for CASSQDLGQQVF.

V is TRBV4-3 and J is TRBJ2-7; D is undetermined. CDR1 and CDR2 (germline): LGHNA, YSLEER. V lost 0 bases and J 6 bases, leaving 9 bases between the germline ends. The CDR3 loop spans 13 amino acids. This chain's CDR3 is CASSQDPLGEQYF. In DNA form, the CDR3 reads TGCGCCAGCAGCCAAGATCCGCTAGGCGAGCAGTACTTC.

This clone was observed a single time. The chain has TRBV10-3 and TRBJ2-7; possibly TRBD2 for D (6 bases). V lost 1 base and J 2 bases, leaving 9 bases between the germline ends. Germline values: CDR1 ENHRY, CDR2 SYGVKD. The CDR3 is 14 amino acids. CDR3 amino acids: CAISEFGGAYEQYF. The CDR3 bases are TGTGCCATCAGTGAGTTCGGCGGGGCCTACGAGCAGTACTTC.

The chain's CDR3 is CSARADSAAFF. Here the CDR3 DNA reads TGCAGTGCTAGGGCAGACAGTGCAGCTTTCTTT. This rearrangement joins TRBV20-1 to TRBJ1-1; D is perhaps TRBD1 (5 bases). The V end lost 3 bases, the J end lost 10 bases, and 12 bases lay between the germline ends. Germline CDR1 reads DFQATT; CDR2 reads SNEGSKA (reference sequence). The CDR3 contains 11 residues.

This clone has only a few counts. This sequence joins TRBV7-8 and TRBJ1-6; 7 bases are shared with TRBD1. Trimming at V came to 4 bases and at J to 7 bases, leaving 7 bases not matched to a gene. The CDR3 consists of 15 residues. Germline V gene sequence: CDR1 SGHVS, CDR2 FQNEAQ. CDR3 amino acids: CASSWTGGENSPLHF. CDR3 sequence (DNA): TGTGCCAGCAGCTGGACAGGAGGGGAGAATTCACCCCTCCACTTT.

The chain joins TRBV28 to TRBJ1-4; 8 bases map to TRBD1. The CDR3 runs to 14 residues. CDR1 and CDR2 from the germline V gene are MDHEN and SYDVKM. The ends lost 7 bases at V and 5 bases at J; junction bases unmatched: 6. The CDR3 region is CASTQGAGNEKLFF. The CDR3 DNA sequence: TGTGCCAGCACCCAGGGGGCTGGAAATGAAAAACTGTTTTTT.

This CDR3 reads CASSYDQAFATNEKLFF. The CDR3 nucleotides are TGTGCCAGCAGTTACGACCAGGCATTTGCAACTAATGAAAAACTGTTTTTT. The chain carries TRBV6-2 or TRBV6-3 and TRBJ1-4; D is unresolved. The CDR3 is 17 amino acids. V was cut by 2 bases and J by 0 bases, with 13 bases left in between. The germline V gene has CDR1 MNHEY and CDR2 SVGEGT.

This clone appeared once. This sequence joins TRBV30 and TRBJ2-3; D is perhaps TRBD2 (5 bases). There are 14 residues in the CDR3. Trimming pared 0 bases from V and 6 bases from J, leaving 13 bases between. Germline CDR1 and CDR2: GTSNPN and SVGIG (reference sequence). Here the CDR3 reads CAWSVLRGSDTQYF. For the CDR3, the DNA is TGTGCCTGGAGTGTACTTAGAGGGTCGGATACGCAGTATTTT. Together with reference TRBV30 and TRBJ2-3, the CDR3 gives the full variable domain: SQTIHQWPATLVQPVGSPLSLECTVEGTSNPNLYWYRQAAGRGLQLLFYSVGIGQISSEVPQNLSASRPQDRQFILSSKKLLLSDSGFYLCAWSVLRGSDTQYFGPGTRLTVL.

The CDR3 coding sequence is TGTGCCAGCAGCCCAAATACAGGGGATAATGAAAAACTGTTTTTT. Its translation is CASSPNTGDNEKLFF. This sequence joins TRBV6-5 and TRBJ1-4; 7 positions agree with TRBD1. Trimming cost V 6 bases and J 4 bases; bases outside gene matches: 8. Germline V gene data show CDR1 as MNHEY and CDR2 as SVGAGI. The CDR3 consists of 15 residues.

The chain employs TRBV14 and TRBJ1-1, with TRBD1 as a possible D gene (6 bases). V was trimmed by 3 bases and J by 8 bases, leaving 10 bases between them. Germline values: CDR1 SGHDN, CDR2 FVKESK. The CDR3 has 12 residues. The CDR3 sequence is CASSQDGTEAFF. CDR3 bases: TGTGCCAGCAGCCAGGACGGGACAGAAGCTTTCTTT.

In its sample, this clone was seen many times. The V gene is TRBV27, the J gene TRBJ2-3; 10 bases align to TRBD2. CDR3 length equals 16 residues. After removal of 2 bases from V and 2 bases from J, the junction contained 4 bases not matched to a gene. Germline V gene sequence: CDR1 MNHEY, CDR2 SMNVEV (reference sequence). The CDR3 DNA sequence: TGTGCCAGCAGTTTAAAGGGACTAGCGTACACAGATACGCAGTATTTT. This translates into CASSLKGLAYTDTQYF.

V usage is TRBV6-1 and J usage is TRBJ2-7, with TRBD1 matching 8 bases. The V gene's germline CDR1 is MNHNS and CDR2 SASEGT. Losses at the gene ends were 6 bases for V and 2 bases for J; bases not matched to a gene: 3. The CDR3 has 13 amino acids. This CDR3 reads CASRDRATYEQYF. CDR3 nucleotide sequence: TGTGCCAGCAGGGACAGGGCTACCTACGAGCAGTACTTC.

V gene TRBV11-2 combines with J gene TRBJ1-6; a possible D gene is TRBD1 (5 bases). Germline V lookup: CDR1 SGHAT, CDR2 FQNNGV. This CDR3 contains 14 residues. V was pared by 5 bases and J by 10 bases, with 15 bases between. CDR3 bases: TGTGCCAGCAGCCCCTCCACTTGGGGCTCACCCCTCCACTTT. The encoded protein is CASSPSTWGSPLHF.